The rows below give T cell receptor beta chains drawn from one sample of a study of T-cell memory formation after mild COVID-19. TCRdb itself ran the 5' RACE reads through MiXCR, one entry per CDR3 protein. The profile shows around 65,000 distinct CDR3 sequences, over 8.5% of them singletons. Sequencing was carried out using PBMCs or a T cell subset sorted from them (not recorded which). These receptors were taken from a man between 18 and 35 years old who had mild COVID-19 (a few samples of this study predate the infection). Cell type and time point are not known. CDR3s include the opening cysteine and the closing phenylalanine or tryptophan. D genes are given only for firm matches. Size is stated for part of the rows, as once, few or many counts, or as a class when the clone is expanded.

clone_size	d_call	v_call	j_call	cdr3_aa	cdr3_nt
many	.	TRBV7-2	TRBJ2-1	CASSLESRTPRYNEQFF	TGTGCCAGCAGCTTAGAGTCCCGGACGCCCCGCTACAATGAGCAGTTCTTC
few	TRBD2	TRBV7-7	TRBJ2-2	CASSSRLATNTGELFF	TGTGCCAGCAGCTCTCGACTAGCGACGAACACCGGGGAGCTGTTTTTT
few	TRBD1	TRBV2	TRBJ1-1	CASRQGLSTEAFF	TGTGCCAGCAGACAGGGGTTGAGCACTGAAGCTTTCTTT
many	.	TRBV11-2	TRBJ2-1	CASSLGAGTQYNEQFF	TGTGCCAGCAGCTTAGGGGCCGGGACACAGTACAATGAGCAGTTCTTC
few	.	TRBV5-1	TRBJ1-2	CASSLEGVAYGYTF	TGCGCCAGCAGCTTGGAGGGAGTTGCCTATGGCTACACCTTC
.	.	TRBV5-1	TRBJ1-1	CASSLDVNTEAFF	TGCGCCAGCAGCTTGGATGTGAACACTGAAGCTTTCTTT
few	.	TRBV7-6	TRBJ2-3	CASSFRDNTDTQYF	TGTGCCAGCAGCTTTAGGGACAACACAGATACGCAGTATTTT
few	TRBD2	TRBV6-2/TRBV6-3	TRBJ2-4	CASSFLRERDLAKNIQYF	TGTGCCAGCAGTTTCCTCCGGGAGCGGGACTTAGCCAAAAACATTCAGTACTTC
many	.	TRBV5-6	TRBJ2-1	CASSLEDLNEQFF	TGTGCCAGCAGCTTGGAGGACCTGAATGAGCAGTTCTTC
.	.	TRBV12-3/TRBV12-4	TRBJ1-1	CASNGAGTSGNTEAFF	TGTGCCAGCAATGGGGCAGGGACGAGTGGAAACACTGAAGCTTTCTTT
.	.	TRBV5-1	TRBJ2-5	CASSPVGGDQYF	TGCGCCAGCAGCCCCGTTGGGGGCGACCAGTACTTC
.	.	TRBV11-2	TRBJ1-2	CASSRVWGAYGYTF	TGTGCCAGCAGCCGCGTTTGGGGAGCATATGGCTACACCTTC
few	.	TRBV27	TRBJ2-6	CASSLVWHMGANVLTF	TGTGCCAGCAGTTTAGTTTGGCATATGGGGGCCAACGTCCTGACTTTC
few	.	TRBV5-1	TRBJ2-1	CASSLDGLYNEQFF	TGCGCCAGCAGCTTGGATGGACTTTACAATGAGCAGTTCTTC
few	.	TRBV7-6	TRBJ2-5	CASGPVGETQYF	TGTGCCAGCGGGCCGGTGGGGGAGACCCAGTACTTC
.	.	TRBV5-1	TRBJ1-2	CASSSGGGGGYTF	TGCGCCAGCAGCTCCGGAGGCGGAGGTGGCTACACCTTC
many	.	TRBV5-1	TRBJ2-5	CASSLASEETQYF	TGCGCCAGCAGCTTGGCATCGGAGGAGACCCAGTACTTC
many	.	TRBV20-1	TRBJ2-2	CSAEPQGGPTTGELFF	TGCAGTGCTGAACCTCAGGGGGGGCCTACCACCGGGGAGCTGTTTTTT
.	TRBD1	TRBV24-1	TRBJ2-1	CATSDHDRDEQFF	TGTGCCACCAGTGACCACGACAGGGATGAGCAGTTCTTC
many	.	TRBV5-5	TRBJ2-2	CASSLYIGELFF	TGTGCCAGCAGCTTGTATATCGGGGAGCTGTTTTTT
.	TRBD1	TRBV5-6	TRBJ1-2	CASSSGQGVPYGYTF	TGTGCCAGCAGCTCGGGACAGGGGGTACCCTATGGCTACACCTTC
.	TRBD1	TRBV20-1	TRBJ2-1	CSGRDRGNEQFF	TGCAGTGGCCGGGACAGAGGCAATGAGCAGTTCTTC
.	.	TRBV12-3/TRBV12-4	TRBJ1-5	CASSLVEQPPHF	TGTGCCAGCAGTTTAGTGGAACAGCCCCCGCATTTT
.	.	TRBV5-5	TRBJ2-7	CASSPEGGLREQYF	TGTGCCAGCAGCCCCGAAGGGGGGCTTAGGGAGCAGTACTTC
.	.	TRBV20-1	TRBJ1-5	CSAGGGAAQPQHF	TGCAGTGCTGGGGGCGGGGCAGCCCAGCCCCAGCATTTT
few	.	TRBV20-1	TRBJ2-7	CSAPDPGGRGSYEQYF	TGCAGTGCTCCGGACCCCGGGGGGCGCGGGTCCTACGAGCAGTACTTC
few	TRBD1	TRBV18	TRBJ2-3	CASSPPGTALADTQYF	TGTGCCAGCTCACCACCCGGGACAGCACTGGCAGATACGCAGTATTTT
many	.	TRBV5-1	TRBJ2-5	CASSWGLIQETQYF	TGCGCCAGCAGCTGGGGACTGATCCAAGAGACCCAGTACTTC
.	.	TRBV5-1	TRBJ2-1	CASSLEAGAYNEQFF	TGCGCCAGCAGCTTGGAGGCCGGGGCCTACAATGAGCAGTTCTTC
few	.	TRBV4-3	TRBJ2-2	CASSDSGPSTGELFF	TGCGCCAGCAGTGACTCCGGGCCAAGCACCGGGGAGCTGTTTTTT
many	.	TRBV11-2	TRBJ1-1	CASSFGQGRQAFF	TGTGCCAGCAGCTTCGGCCAGGGTAGACAAGCTTTCTTT
few	.	TRBV7-3	TRBJ2-3	CASSLSPRDTQYF	TGTGCCAGCAGCTTAAGTCCCCGAGATACGCAGTATTTT
few	.	TRBV6-5	TRBJ2-3	CASSYDRGTDTQYF	TGTGCCAGCAGTTATGATCGTGGCACAGATACGCAGTATTTT
many	.	TRBV5-1	TRBJ2-3	CASSSEGPTDTQYF	TGCGCCAGCAGCTCCGAGGGCCCCACAGATACGCAGTATTTT
many	TRBD2	TRBV20-1	TRBJ2-3	CSAPTTSGSTDTQYF	TGCAGTGCCCCGACTACTAGCGGGAGCACAGATACGCAGTATTTT
few	.	TRBV29-1	TRBJ2-3	CSVKLADTQYF	TGCAGCGTTAAGCTGGCAGATACGCAGTATTTT
.	.	TRBV7-2	TRBJ1-1	CASSPMGQMAFF	TGTGCCAGCAGCCCAATGGGTCAGATGGCTTTCTTT
many	TRBD1	TRBV6-2/TRBV6-3	TRBJ2-1	CATSPAGGRSYNEQFF	TGTGCCACGAGCCCGGCAGGGGGCCGTTCCTACAATGAGCAGTTCTTC
.	.	TRBV6-4	TRBJ1-5	CATGGQDSNQPQHF	TGTGCCACCGGGGGGCAGGACAGCAATCAGCCCCAGCATTTT
once	TRBD2	TRBV11-2	TRBJ2-3	CASSPRGADTQYF	TGTGCCAGCAGCCCTCGGGGGGCAGATACGCAGTATTTT
many	.	TRBV7-2	TRBJ2-4	CASSYQPLAKNIQYF	TGTGCCAGCAGTTACCAGCCCTTAGCCAAAAACATTCAGTACTTC
few	.	TRBV20-1	TRBJ2-5	CSARFRRVQETQYF	TGCAGTGCTAGATTCCGCAGGGTACAAGAGACCCAGTACTTC
.	.	TRBV27	TRBJ1-1	CASMWQMNTEAFF	TGTGCCAGCATGTGGCAGATGAACACTGAAGCTTTCTTT
.	.	TRBV7-6	TRBJ2-5	CASSLAGDSPGTQYF	TGTGCCAGCAGCTTAGCGGGGGACTCCCCTGGGACCCAGTACTTC